The clone carrying this TCR beta chain was counted at least ten times. This specimen belongs to a study of regulatory T cells in long-lasting Graves disease. Study summary: For under 3 months, newly diagnosed Graves' patients had been taking antithyroid drugs.

Time point given: newly diagnosed GD, antithyroid drugs for less than 3 months. Isolated PBMC RNA provided the starting material for the TCR library. Arm-PCR of CDR3 regions and iRepertoire HTBI primers were the basis on which TCR beta libraries were built. TCRdb re-derived calls from the multiplex PCR reads in MiXCR, one entry per CDR3 protein. The table includes around 450,000 distinct CDR3 sequences, over 14% detected once. Trimming took 1 base from V and 3 from J, leaving 3 bases between them. In germline, CDR1 is PRHDT, CDR2 FYEKMQ (reference sequence). There are 13 residues in the CDR3. These same data were also listed under a study on T cells in Graves' hyperthyroidism and ophthalmopathy.

This clonotype originated in a woman aged 40-49 years with Graves disease. The specimen was peripheral blood mononuclear cells (PBMCs), collected at new diagnosis, from a patient treated with antithyroid drugs. The chain combines TRBV13 with TRBJ2-2, with D unresolved. For the CDR3, the DNA is TGTGCCAGCAGCTTAGAGGACACCGGGGAGCTGTTTTTT. It codes for CASSLEDTGELFF.